Shown below are 10 T cell receptor beta chains from a single sample sequenced in a study of T-cell reconstitution after alpha-beta-depleted transplantation in children. During its preparation, the TCRbeta library received unique molecular identifiers. From the PCR reads, TCRdb called clonotypes with MiXCR, one entry per CDR3 protein. The sample has some 350,000 distinct CDR3 sequences; 15% to 20% are singletons. The source was PBMCs, mostly from graft donor cells, collected 360 days after TCRalphabeta/CD19-depleted stem cell transplant. The receptors originated from a male patient aged 2 to 10 who had a stem cell transplant for acute lymphoblastic leukemia, so the T cells may come from the graft donor.

This clonotype was observed a handful of times. The CDR3 region is CASSLAGQSAYEQYF. The CDR3, as DNA: TGTGCCAGCAGCTTAGCCGGACAGTCCGCCTACGAGCAGTACTTC. The chain uses TRBV7-8 and TRBJ2-7; D is perhaps TRBD1 (6 bases). This CDR3 has 15 amino acids. CDR1 is SGHVS, CDR2 FQNEAQ, per germline. V lost 0 bases, J lost 2 bases, and 11 bases lay in between.

This clonotype occurred many times. This chain uses TRBV7-3 with TRBJ1-1; 9 nucleotides match TRBD1. V lost 5 bases to trimming and J lost 4 bases; unmatched junction nucleotides: 8. Germline V gene data show CDR1 as SGHTA and CDR2 as FQGTGA. The CDR3 loop spans 15 amino acids. CDR3 region: CASSINRGLGTEAFF. CDR3 DNA sequence: TGTGCCAGCAGCATAAACAGGGGGCTGGGCACTGAAGCTTTCTTT. Full variable domain (outside the CDR3, taken from reference TRBV7-3 and TRBJ1-1): GAGVSQTPSNKVTEKGKYVELRCDPISGHTALYWYRQSLGQGPEFLIYFQGTGAADDSGLPNDRFFAVRPEGSVSTLKIQRTERGDSAVYLCASSINRGLGTEAFFGQGTRLTVV.

This clonotype has more than one count but fewer than ten. The rearrangement joins TRBV29-1 to TRBJ2-7, with 7 nucleotides matching TRBD1. The J segment lost 2 bases and the V segment lost 4 bases, leaving 8 bases of the junction unmatched. The CDR3 runs to 14 residues. CDR1 and CDR2 (germline): SQVTM, ANQGSEA. In DNA form, the CDR3 reads TGCAGCGTTGGTAGACAGGGTGGTGCCTACGAGCAGTACTTC. Its protein product is CSVGRQGGAYEQYF.

This clonotype was observed at least ten times. The J gene is TRBJ1-6, the V gene TRBV6-2 or TRBV6-3; D call uncertain. There are 17 residues in the CDR3. Trimming took off 4 bases at V and 0 bases at J, with 13 bases between the two ends. The V gene's germline CDR1 is MNHEY and CDR2 SVGEGT. The CDR3 loop reads CASSSPRTSSYNSPLHF. The CDR3 DNA reads as TGTGCCAGCAGTTCCCCGCGGACGAGCTCCTATAATTCACCCCTCCACTTT.

This clonotype was seen many times. The V gene is TRBV28, the J gene TRBJ2-2; tentative D call: TRBD2 (5 bases). The length of the CDR3 is 16 residues. Germline values: CDR1 MDHEN, CDR2 SYDVKM. V lost 3 bases to trimming and J lost 0 bases, with 11 bases between them. As DNA, the CDR3 is TGTGCCAGCAGTTTGGCCCGGGGTGCGAACACCGGGGAGCTGTTTTTT. This sequence encodes CASSLARGANTGELFF.

This clonotype has a count of ten or more. The J gene is TRBJ1-1, the V gene TRBV4-3; tentative D call: TRBD1 (5 bases). Trimming removed 0 bases from V and 7 bases from J, with 12 bases in between. Germline values: CDR1 LGHNA, CDR2 YSLEER. CDR3 length: 14 amino acids. In nucleotides, the CDR3 is TGCGCCAGCAGCCAAGATAGGACACTCATTGAAGCTTTCTTT. Its protein product is CASSQDRTLIEAFF.

In its sample, this clonotype was seen once. This chain uses TRBV14 with TRBJ2-1, with TRBD2 identical over 9 bases. The ends lost 5 bases at V and 3 bases at J; junction bases unmatched: 8. The CDR3 consists of 16 residues. CDR1 SGHDN and CDR2 FVKESK come from the germline V gene. In nucleotides, the CDR3 is TGTGCCAGCAGCACGTTGGTAGCGGGAGTCTACAATGAGCAGTTCTTC. Translating it yields CASSTLVAGVYNEQFF.

This clonotype was picked up a small number of times. The V gene is TRBV20-1, the J gene TRBJ2-3; no reliable D call. CDR3 size: 13 residues. Trimming removed 6 bases at V and 3 bases at J, with 13 bases between. The V gene's germline CDR1 is DFQATT and CDR2 SNEGSKA (reference sequence). In DNA, the CDR3 is TGCAGTGCCCTTGCGATGGGAACAGATACGCAGTATTTT. This encodes CSALAMGTDTQYF.

This clonotype was seen a handful of times. Germline and junction disagree at one end, which may indicate a read error. The chain uses TRBV20-1 and TRBJ2-3; D may be TRBD2 (7 bases). Germline CDR1 reads DFQATT; CDR2 reads SNEGSKA (reference sequence). This CDR3 comprises 14 residues. CDR3 DNA sequence: TGCAGTGCAAGAGGCGGGGGCCCCCCGGGTACGCAGTATTTT. Amino acid sequence: CSARGGGPPGTQYF.

This clonotype was counted between two and nine times. This sequence joins TRBV20-1 and TRBJ2-1, with D perhaps matching TRBD2 (5 bases). The V end was cut by 0 bases, the J end by 1 base, with 16 bases between. The CDR3 covers 17 residues. CDR1 is DFQATT and CDR2 is SNEGSKA in the germline V gene (reference sequence). The CDR3, as DNA: TGCAGTGCTAGAGACCCCATACCTAGCTGGTCCTACAATGAGCAGTTCTTC. Translated, it gives CSARDPIPSWSYNEQFF.